This entry lists 5 T cell receptor beta chains sequenced from one sample in a study of response to subunit inactivated influenza vaccine. TCRdb called the RT-PCR reads again in MiXCR, with one record for every CDR3 protein. The repertoire has a few hundred thousand distinct CDR3 sequences, about 11% of them found once; the top ten carry more than 9.5%. The same sample was also used in a study of T cells expressing NK-cell markers. That paper adds: The authors generated TCR beta cDNA through 5'RACE template switching with UMIs.

The source material was PBMCs from blood, sampled on the day of vaccination. These receptors were collected from a man in his forties or fifties who received an inactivated influenza vaccine.

This chain uses TRBV5-1 with TRBJ2-3; TRBD2 matches 10 bases. J lost 6 bases, V lost 0 bases, and 7 bases had no gene match. The CDR3 covers 16 residues. Germline V lookup: CDR1 SGHRS, CDR2 YFSETQ. DNA for the CDR3: TGCGCCAGCAGCTTGGGGACTAGCGGATTTGTGGATACGCAGTATTTT. Translating gives CASSLGTSGFVDTQYF.

This clonotype showed up just a few times. The rearrangement links TRBV6-1 to TRBJ2-7; no firm D call. CDR3 length: 13 residues. The V gene's germline CDR1 is MNHNS and CDR2 SASEGT. V was pared by 3 bases and J by 3 bases, with 9 bases between. The CDR3 DNA is TGTGCCAGCAGTGAGAGTATTTTCTACGAGCAGTACTTC. Its protein is CASSESIFYEQYF.

A few counts support this clonotype. The V gene is TRBV2, the J gene TRBJ1-1; D is unresolved. The CDR3 covers 14 residues. Germline loops: CDR1 SNHLY, CDR2 FYNNEI. V lost 4 bases and J 1 base, leaving 10 bases between the germline ends. The CDR3 DNA sequence: TGTGCCAGCAGTGTCGGGAGGGCGAACACTGAAGCTTTCTTT. Translated, it gives CASSVGRANTEAFF.

The V call is TRBV6-1, the J call TRBJ1-2; 7 nucleotides align to TRBD1. The CDR3 length is 16 residues. Germline-derived CDR1 and CDR2 are MNHNS and SASEGT. The V gene end was trimmed by 5 bases and the J gene end by 3 bases; junction bases not matched to a gene: 12. CDR3 protein: CASSPSLDRADYGYTF. As DNA, the CDR3 is TGTGCCAGCAGTCCATCACTAGACAGGGCTGACTATGGCTACACCTTC.

The table lists this clonotype with a few counts. The chain couples TRBV12-3 or TRBV12-4 to TRBJ2-5; 10 bases are a match to TRBD2. The junction had 5 bases not matched to a gene; V was cut back by 5 bases and J by 5 bases. The CDR3 has 14 amino acids. CDR3: CASSVLAGVETQYF. CDR3 DNA sequence: TGTGCCAGCAGTGTTCTAGCGGGGGTGGAGACCCAGTACTTC.